The rows below give T cell receptor beta chains drawn from one sample of a study of cytomegalovirus exposure and HLA in healthy donors. Profiled with immunoSEQ multiplex PCR; TCRdb holds only in-frame clones, not every one. Here the sample spans 50,000 to 70,000 clones, about 77% being singletons. The sample was PBMCs. The receptors were sampled from a female donor in good health and CMV-seronegative. Each CDR3 is given with its conserved first and last residue. Each record gives: J gene, V gene, CDR3 protein.

j_gene: TRBJ1-6; v_gene: TRBV2; CDR3aa: CASGSWTGDNSPLHF
j_gene: TRBJ2-7; v_gene: TRBV9; CDR3aa: CASSPQGAAYEQYF
j_gene: TRBJ1-5; v_gene: TRBV6-5; CDR3aa: CASSYGRGVQPQHF
j_gene: TRBJ1-1; v_gene: TRBV7-9; CDR3aa: CASTLGGGLATEAFF
j_gene: TRBJ1-5; v_gene: TRBV15; CDR3aa: CATSRALYQPQHF
j_gene: TRBJ2-1; v_gene: TRBV6-5; CDR3aa: CASSRPGGSRHEQFF
j_gene: TRBJ1-1; v_gene: TRBV4-3; CDR3aa: CASSLSLGDEAFF
j_gene: TRBJ2-1; v_gene: TRBV14; CDR3aa: CASSLTGSNEQFF
j_gene: TRBJ2-3; v_gene: TRBV7-8; CDR3aa: CASSSDLRTDTQYF
j_gene: TRBJ1-2; v_gene: TRBV28; CDR3aa: CASSSGWGDTYGYTF
j_gene: TRBJ1-4; v_gene: TRBV21-1; CDR3aa: CASSKNGQGGPATNEKLFF
j_gene: TRBJ2-2; v_gene: TRBV11-3; CDR3aa: CASSLGGDLAFGELFF
j_gene: TRBJ2-7; v_gene: TRBV6-1; CDR3aa: CASSDPRWGSKYEQYF
j_gene: TRBJ2-7; v_gene: TRBV18; CDR3aa: CASSPRPPTGEQYF
j_gene: .; v_gene: TRBV5-6; CDR3aa: CASSLAAAGLGEQYF
j_gene: TRBJ1-2; v_gene: TRBV19; CDR3aa: CASSIGGQGYGYTF